This entry describes one TCR beta chain. Trimming took 7 bases from V and 3 from J, leaving 11 bases between them. The CDR3 length is 12 residues. Germline V CDR1 and CDR2: SGDLS, YYNGEE. This entry comes from a study of beta chain features in type 1 diabetes. cDNA synthesis used the whole RNA isolate, giving expressed TCRB sequences. Sequencing was performed with immunoSEQ multiplex PCR; in TCRdb, only in-frame clones are kept and a portion is missing. The sample lists hundreds of thousands of clones; 10% to 12% were seen once. Source material: naive CD4+ T cells from blood. The chain carries TRBV9 and TRBJ2-7; perhaps D is TRBD1 or TRBD2 (6 bases each). This TCR came from a woman under 30 in good health. CDR3 loop: CASGGGGYEQYF. The CDR3 region has the DNA TGTGCCAGCGGCGGAGGGGGCTACGAGCAGTACTTC.